The 5 T cell receptor beta chains below were found in one sample sequenced in a study of CD8 T cells in Susac syndrome (dated by TCRdb to between 2019 and 2020). The library was obtained by the immunoSEQ multiplex PCR assay. RNA was extracted using the RNeasy kit, and about 0.45 to 1 ug of the RNA was reverse transcribed with random hexamers. Clones were called with MiXCR by TCRdb after fastp trimmed the public reads at Q25, and only in-frame beta chains were retained. Every entry covers one CDR3 protein and lists the most common genes and DNA from its rows. Present in this sample are about 85,000 distinct CDR3 sequences, 94% of which were seen just once. In total, the top ten clones hold about 0.3% of the sample. Specimen: CD8+ T cells from PBMCs. The receptors stem from a human donor in good health.

This chain joins TRBV11-3 and TRBJ2-1; 13 nucleotides agree with TRBD2. Germline V gene data show CDR1 as SGHNT and CDR2 as YENEEA. V was clipped by 4 bases and J by 8 bases; unmatched bases: 5. The CDR3 is 15 residues long. The CDR3 loop is CASSSRTSGSDEQFF. CDR3 DNA: TGTGCCAGCAGCTCCAGGACTAGCGGGAGCGATGAGCAGTTCTTC.

The chain combines TRBV7-2 with TRBJ2-3, with a tentative D call TRBD2 (6 bases). Germline V CDR1 and CDR2: SGHTA, FQGNSA. CDR3 length equals 14 residues. The germline V and J ends were trimmed by 1 base and 2 bases, with 7 bases remaining between them. CDR3 residues: CASSLERATDTQYF. CDR3 nucleotide sequence: TGTGCCAGCAGCTTAGAGCGGGCCACAGATACGCAGTATTTT.

This chain connects TRBV7-2 to TRBJ2-5, with a possible D match to TRBD2 (6 bases). V was shortened by 1 base and J by 3 bases, with 9 bases between the two germline ends. The CDR3 loop spans 14 amino acids. Germline values: CDR1 SGHTA, CDR2 FQGNSA. The CDR3 region is CASSLVGGEETQYF. The CDR3 DNA is TGTGCCAGCAGCTTAGTAGGCGGGGAAGAGACCCAGTACTTC.

The J gene is TRBJ2-3, the V gene TRBV27; 10 positions agree with TRBD2. CDR1 MNHEY and CDR2 SMNVEV come from the germline V gene (reference sequence). With V trimmed by 5 bases and J by 5 bases, 16 bases remained unmatched. The CDR3 totals 18 residues. CDR3 in amino acids: CASSPGTSAYLGGDTQYF. The CDR3 bases are TGTGCCAGCAGTCCCGGGACTAGCGCCTACCTTGGGGGAGATACGCAGTATTTT.

This clonotype was picked up a small number of times. The DNA for the CDR3 is TGTGCCAGCAGCTTAGATATGGGCGGGAGTAATGAGCAGTTCTTC. Translation gives CASSLDMGGSNEQFF. This chain uses TRBV11-2 with TRBJ2-1; 7 bases are shared with TRBD2. The ends lost 0 bases at V and 7 bases at J; junction bases unmatched: 6. Germline V CDR1 and CDR2: SGHAT, FQNNGV. This CDR3 region has 15 residues.